The present TCR beta chain was sequenced within a study of OX40 agonist ivuxolimab in advanced cancers. Overall study: Having had anti-PD-1, anti-PD-L1 or anti-CTLA-4 therapy before was allowed, and over 35% had some.

Patients had blood sampled at baseline and again on cycle 4 day 1 and cycle 7 day 1. TCRdb's table, derived via immunoSEQ multiplex PCR, lists solely in-frame clones and lacks some. The top ten clones hold 0.95% to 1.5% of a sample with around 68,000 clones, 86% of them seen once. The CDR3 spans 14 residues. Trimming cost V 8 bases and J 16 bases; bases outside gene matches: 18. Germline-derived CDR1 and CDR2 are MNHNS and SASEGT. The specimen comprised CD4+ or CD8+ T cells sorted from blood, sampled in a trial of the OX40 agonist ivuxolimab. The genes are TRBV6-1 and TRBJ2-1; 9 positions match TRBD2. The sequence was obtained from an adult with an advanced solid tumor such as melanoma, head and neck, liver or kidney cancer. The DNA for the CDR3 is TGTGCCAGCGATTTCGGGCTTAGCGGGAGCATATACTTCTTC. This gives the protein CASDFGLSGSIYFF.